The T cell receptor (beta chain) described here comes from a study of shared clonotypes between healthy human individuals. How the authors handled the data: Filtering differed for immunoSEQ, which gave only junction sequences without quality scores. Generated by immunoSEQ multiplex PCR, the TCRdb table keeps only in-frame clones and is missing some. V, J and clone size reflect that table, while D and trimming were determined from the DNA. The table includes around 500,000 clones, approximately 82% detected once. Genomic DNA from unsorted samples was obtained from about 82 million PBMCs (per sample). The sequence derives from a woman aged 40 to 49 in good health. Some clones in this sample may be carry-over from other donors' samples. Sequencing used PBMCs.

CDR3 amino acids: CASSLDGTVYGYTF. CDR3 bases: TGCGCCAGCAGCTTGGACGGGACAGTATATGGCTACACCTTC. The chain couples TRBV5-1 to TRBJ1-2, with TRBD1 matching 7 bases. This CDR3 has 14 amino acids. J was trimmed by 5 bases and V by 0 bases; bases with no gene match: 4. From germline, CDR1 is SGHRS and CDR2 YFSETQ.